Only a few counts were recorded for the clone carrying this TCR beta chain. Its antigen remains unknown. With 4 bases removed from V and 5 bases from J, the gap between germline ends came to 18 bases. Germline V lookup: CDR1 SGDLS, CDR2 YYNGEE. The CDR3 length is 15 residues. The data stem from a study of cytomegalovirus exposure and HLA in healthy donors. Study at large: T cells numbering around 170 million yielded 117 million unique TCR beta sequences in an earlier analysis. Of the donors genotyped, 398 in all, 81% fell in the Caucasian-associated ancestry cluster. General study points: Overall, roughly 150 TCR beta chains were annotated as cytomegalovirus-associated. Published work reported that the classifier diagnosed cytomegalovirus status with high specificity and sensitivity.

Vbeta (60) and Jbeta (13) primers were used in the PCR. Here immunoSEQ multiplex PCR was the method, and the copy in TCRdb shows in-frame clones only, minus some. Among about 130,000 clones listed, approximately 60% were seen once. Sequenced material: PBMCs. The clonotype originates from a human donor in good health. The V and J genes are TRBV9 and TRBJ2-5; D is uncertain. DNA for the CDR3: TGTGCCAGCAGCCCCCGGCCGGGTGGCGAGGAGACCCAGTACTTC. This gives the protein CASSPRPGGEETQYF.